This TCR beta chain was captured in a study of blood T cell repertoires in COVID-19. On the study more broadly: There were acute and convalescent COVID-19 samples, and they came from the United States, Italy and Spain. Sources were T cells, B-cell-depleted T cells, or PBMCs; the material itself was cDNA or gDNA.

Trimming took 3 bases from V and 10 from J, leaving 14 bases between them. The length of the CDR3 is 13 residues. Germline CDR1 SGDLS, CDR2 YYNGEE. This clone was recorded once. In the authors' methods: Cell counts per sample came from amplifying reference gene primers. TCRdb's table, derived via immunoSEQ multiplex PCR, lists solely in-frame clones and lacks some. D and trimming were read from the DNA, whereas the V and J calls and clone size are those reported in that table. The table lists some 120,000 clones, around 90% of them singletons. Sequencing used peripheral blood. This chain uses TRBV9 with TRBJ2-1; tentatively, D is TRBD1 (6 bases). This TCR derives from a human donor in a cohort sampled during active COVID-19. CDR3 in amino acids: CASSASGQPEQFF. For the CDR3, the DNA is TGTGCCAGCAGCGCCAGCGGACAGCCCGAGCAGTTCTTC.